The 30 T cell receptor beta chains presented below share a single source sample, sequenced in a study of human T cells and chemical hapten exposure. Time point here: patch test 2, 6 weeks after DPC sensitization. Treatment: therapeutic diphenylcyclopropenone sensitization with weekly scalp DPC. TCRdb used MiXCR to reprocess the RACE reads, holding one entry per CDR3 protein. There are roughly 150,000 distinct CDR3 sequences in the sample; roughly 12% occur only once, and 1.2% to 1.5% lies in the top ten. The sequenced sample was whole blood, obtained in connection with sensitization to the hapten diphenylcyclopropenone (DPC). The origin of the receptors is a woman in her fifties or sixties with alopecia areata. Some clones in this sample may be carry-over from other donors' samples.

This clonotype was seen a few times. The chain carries TRBV12-3 or TRBV12-4 and TRBJ2-7; a weak D match, TRBD1 (6 bases). The CDR3 is made up of 13 amino acids. V lost 6 bases and J 0 bases, leaving 9 bases between the germline ends. The CDR3 here is CASRKDSSYEQYF. CDR3 bases: TGTGCCAGCAGGAAGGACAGCTCCTACGAGCAGTACTTC.

Ten or more counts support this clonotype. J is TRBJ2-1 and V is TRBV7-9; D possibly corresponds to TRBD2 (6 bases). This CDR3 contains 19 residues. Germline V gives CDR1 SEHNR, CDR2 FQNEAQ (reference sequence). Trimming removed 5 bases at V and 7 bases at J, with 30 bases between. This CDR3 is CASSQSEARGPRGSNEQFF. The DNA of the CDR3 is TGTGCCAGCAGCCAGTCGGAGGCGCGGGGTCCCCGAGGTTCGAATGAGCAGTTCTTC.

This clonotype came up many times. This chain uses TRBV5-5 with TRBJ1-6; D unclear. Trimming took 4 bases from V and 6 from J, leaving 14 bases between them. The CDR3 consists of 15 residues. CDR1 SGHKS and CDR2 YYEKEE come from the germline V gene (reference sequence). The CDR3 region is CASSPAPGINSPLHF. The DNA for the CDR3 is TGTGCCAGCAGCCCCGCCCCGGGGATTAATTCACCCCTCCACTTT.

The chain carries TRBV29-1 and TRBJ2-1; a weak D match, TRBD2 (6 bases). Trimming removed 7 bases from V and 9 bases from J, with 16 bases in between. The CDR3 loop spans 12 amino acids. Germline CDR1 and CDR2: SQVTM and ANQGSEA. The DNA of the CDR3 is TGCAGCGCTCGACTAGTATTAAGTGAGCAGTTCTTC. Translation gives CSARLVLSEQFF.

This clonotype came up many times. This CDR3 reads CASSLGGTSRTDTQYF. The CDR3 DNA is TGTGCCAGCAGCTTAGGGGGGACCTCCCGCACAGATACGCAGTATTTT. The chain links TRBV7-2 to TRBJ2-3; D is tentatively TRBD1 or TRBD2 (5 bases each). Between the trimmed V and J ends, which lost 1 base and 1 base, there was a span of 12 bases. Germline CDR1 and CDR2: SGHTA and FQGNSA. There are 16 residues in the CDR3.

This clonotype was seen only a few times. This chain connects TRBV11-2 to TRBJ2-2; 11 bases line up with TRBD1. Germline V lookup: CDR1 SGHAT, CDR2 FQNNGV. The CDR3 sequence is 16 residues long. The trim removed 5 bases at V and 6 bases at J, leaving 8 bases unmatched. The CDR3 nucleotides read TGTGCCAGCAGCCGTGGGGGACAGGGGGGATCCGGGGAGCTGTTTTTT. Translation gives CASSRGGQGGSGELFF.

This clonotype appeared many times. J is TRBJ2-3 and V is TRBV19, with 14 nucleotides matching TRBD2. Germline V CDR1 and CDR2: LNHDA, SQIVND (reference sequence). Trimming removed 5 bases from V and 0 bases from J; junction bases left unmatched: 4. This CDR3 spans 17 amino acids. CDR3 sequence reads: CASSDGTSGRSTDTQYF. The CDR3 DNA sequence: TGTGCCAGTAGTGACGGGACTAGCGGGAGAAGCACAGATACGCAGTATTTT. The whole variable domain, filled in from reference TRBV19 and TRBJ2-3, reads DGGITQSPKYLFRKEGQNVTLSCEQNLNHDAMYWYRQDPGQGLRLIYYSQIVNDFQKGDIAEGYSVSREKKESFPLTVTSAQKNPTAFYLCASSDGTSGRSTDTQYFGPGTRLTVL.

The rearrangement uses TRBV28 and TRBJ1-2, with 8 bases identical to TRBD1. The CDR3 has 15 residues. J was trimmed by 4 bases and V by 2 bases; bases with no gene match: 6. The V gene's germline CDR1 is MDHEN and CDR2 SYDVKM. CDR3 residues: CASSLDRGPFYGYTF. For the CDR3, the DNA is TGTGCCAGCAGTTTAGACAGGGGCCCTTTCTATGGCTACACCTTC.

This clonotype was seen many times. The chain links TRBV29-1 to TRBJ2-1; D might be TRBD2 (6 bases). Trimming stripped 7 bases from V and 5 bases from J, with 15 bases between. Germline V gene sequence: CDR1 SQVTM, CDR2 ANQGSEA. The CDR3 sequence is 13 residues long. The chain's CDR3 is CSAVGTVNNEQFF. CDR3 in DNA: TGCAGCGCGGTGGGGACTGTTAACAATGAGCAGTTCTTC.

V gene TRBV24-1 combines with J gene TRBJ2-1, with D perhaps TRBD2 (6 bases). The CDR3 extends over 16 amino acids. The V gene lost 2 bases and the J gene lost 0 bases, with 10 bases spanning the gap. CDR1 is KGHDR and CDR2 is SFDVKD in the germline V gene. This chain's CDR3 is CATSDSRAGSYNEQFF. The DNA for the CDR3 is TGTGCCACCAGTGATTCCCGAGCGGGCTCCTACAATGAGCAGTTCTTC.

This clonotype has a handful of counts. This rearrangement joins TRBV5-1 to TRBJ1-3; D unclear. V shed 4 bases and J shed 0 bases, with 11 bases lying between them. Looked up from germline, CDR1 is SGHRS and CDR2 is YFSETQ. The CDR3 is 15 amino acids. CDR3 protein: CASSPEANSGNTIYF. The DNA of the CDR3 is TGCGCCAGCAGCCCTGAGGCAAACTCTGGAAACACCATATATTTT.

This clonotype was picked up one time. This chain joins TRBV6-2 or TRBV6-3 and TRBJ1-2, with D tentatively TRBD1 (6 bases). Germline V CDR1 and CDR2: MNHEY, SVGEGT. This CDR3 comprises 14 residues. V was shortened by 2 bases and J by 4 bases, with 11 bases between the two germline ends. The CDR3 reads CASSYHTGTYGYTF. In nucleotides, the CDR3 is TGTGCCAGCAGTTACCATACAGGGACCTATGGCTACACCTTC.

This clonotype was counted a few times. This sequence joins TRBV14 and TRBJ2-2; D remains ambiguous. The CDR3 has 13 residues. In germline, CDR1 is SGHDN, CDR2 FVKESK. Trimming took 0 bases from V and 8 from J, leaving 7 bases between them. The CDR3 nucleotides read TGTGCCAGCAGCCAAGATCTCAGAGGGGAGCTGTTTTTT. It encodes CASSQDLRGELFF.

This clonotype has a handful of counts. The chain has TRBV11-2 and TRBJ2-4; D may be TRBD1 (6 bases). The CDR3 has 17 residues. Germline V gives CDR1 SGHAT, CDR2 FQNNGV. V gave up 5 bases and J gave up 0 bases, with 17 bases separating them. For the CDR3, the DNA is TGTGCCAGCAGCCCAATCAGGGACACTCTAGCCAAAAACATTCAGTACTTC. This gives the protein CASSPIRDTLAKNIQYF.

CDR3 sequence: CASSQVAPEGLPLSGNTIYF. CDR3 nucleotide sequence: TGCGCCAGCAGCCAAGTCGCCCCTGAGGGACTTCCCCTCTCTGGAAACACCATATATTTT. The rearrangement uses TRBV4-1 and TRBJ1-3; maybe TRBD1 (5 bases). The V and J ends lost 1 base and 0 bases respectively, with 22 bases between them. This CDR3 has 20 residues. Germline V gene sequence: CDR1 MGHRA, CDR2 YSYEKL.

This clonotype appeared many times. This sequence joins TRBV29-1 and TRBJ2-7, with TRBD1 matching 7 bases. This CDR3 is 15 amino acids long. The J segment lost 0 bases and the V segment lost 5 bases, leaving 10 bases of the junction unmatched. Per the germline V gene, CDR1 is SQVTM and CDR2 is ANQGSEA. The CDR3 reads CSVKSRTGVSYEQYF. The CDR3, as DNA: TGCAGCGTTAAATCCCGGACAGGTGTCTCCTACGAGCAGTACTTC.

Many counts were recorded for this clonotype. The CDR3 nucleotides read TGTGCCAGCAGCCAAGTCGAGACCGGGACAAGGGCGCTCCTCCACTTT. This encodes CASSQVETGTRALLHF. This chain connects TRBV14 to TRBJ1-6; weak D call: TRBD1 (6 bases). Germline V gives CDR1 SGHDN, CDR2 FVKESK. The CDR3 spans 16 residues. The V end lost 1 base, the J end lost 15 bases, and 22 bases lay between the germline ends.

This clonotype appeared many times. CDR3 in amino acids: CASRKDRGSAHEQYF. The CDR3 coding sequence is TGTGCCAGCCGTAAGGACAGGGGAAGTGCCCACGAGCAGTACTTC. The V gene is TRBV2, the J gene TRBJ2-7; TRBD1 matches at 9 bases. V shed 8 bases, J shed 5 bases, and the junction held 13 bases outside the gene matches. The CDR3 has 15 residues. Germline CDR1 and CDR2: SNHLY and FYNNEI.

The chain is built from TRBV15 and TRBJ1-1; no clear D. This CDR3 contains 14 residues. The V and J ends lost 4 bases and 8 bases respectively, with 17 bases between them. The germline gives CDR1 LNHNV, CDR2 YYDKDF (reference sequence). CDR3 DNA sequence: TGTGCCACCAGCACAAGGACTGGGCGGGAGGAAGCTTTCTTT. It specifies CATSTRTGREEAFF.

The chain employs TRBV29-1 and TRBJ1-3; D is unresolved. Trimming removed 3 bases at V and 4 bases at J, with 10 bases between. CDR1 is SQVTM, CDR2 ANQGSEA, per germline. The CDR3 is 13 amino acids. The CDR3 DNA follows: TGCAGCGTTGAGGGTCGAGGGGGAAACACCATATATTTT. Protein: CSVEGRGGNTIYF.

This clonotype was seen only once. V is TRBV7-2 and J is TRBJ2-6; D might be TRBD1 or TRBD2, each matching 5 bases. The germline V gene encodes CDR1 SGHTA and CDR2 FQGNSA. The CDR3 is 15 residues long. V gave up 3 bases and J gave up 4 bases, with 10 bases separating them. CDR3: CASSFGTLGANVLTF. CDR3 nucleotides: TGTGCCAGCAGCTTCGGGACGTTGGGGGCCAACGTCCTGACTTTC.

In its sample, this clonotype was seen a few times. The rearrangement links TRBV10-3 to TRBJ2-2; TRBD2 agrees at 8 bases. The J segment lost 4 bases and the V segment lost 10 bases, leaving 5 bases of the junction unmatched. Germline V gene lookup returns CDR1 ENHRY and CDR2 SYGVKD. The CDR3 consists of 13 residues. This CDR3 reads CATATSGTGELFF. As DNA, the CDR3 is TGTGCCACCGCCACTAGCGGCACCGGGGAGCTGTTTTTT.

There are a few counts of this clonotype. The rearrangement links TRBV29-1 to TRBJ1-2; a possible D gene is TRBD1 (5 bases). CDR1 is SQVTM and CDR2 is ANQGSEA in the germline V gene. With 5 bases removed from V and 8 bases from J, the gap between germline ends came to 12 bases. The CDR3 is 11 amino acids. The DNA for the CDR3 is TGCAGCGTTACGGGGGGTTACGGCTACACCTTC. Translating it yields CSVTGGYGYTF.

This clonotype appeared many times. The V call is TRBV3-1, the J call TRBJ2-7; tentatively, D is TRBD2 (6 bases). Germline CDR1 and CDR2: LGHDT and YNNKEL (reference sequence). The CDR3 spans 15 residues. The V and J ends lost 1 base and 7 bases respectively, with 17 bases between them. The CDR3 sequence is CASSQVVGGPREQYF. CDR3 DNA: TGTGCCAGCAGCCAAGTTGTGGGAGGTCCGAGGGAGCAGTACTTC.

This clonotype has more than one count but fewer than ten. The V gene is TRBV3-1, the J gene TRBJ2-7; D is uncertain. The V and J ends lost 0 bases and 9 bases respectively, with 12 bases between them. The CDR3 extends over 13 amino acids. Germline values: CDR1 LGHDT, CDR2 YNNKEL (reference sequence). The chain's CDR3 is CASSQELATRQYF. The CDR3 DNA is TGTGCCAGCAGCCAAGAGCTGGCGACCAGGCAGTACTTC.

The chain uses TRBV6-5 and TRBJ2-7; TRBD2 matches at 11 bases. Trimming removed 5 bases from V and 6 bases from J; junction bases left unmatched: 6. The CDR3 covers 14 residues. CDR1 and CDR2 from the germline V gene are MNHEY and SVGAGI. CDR3 protein: CASSDSGRAVEQYF. The CDR3 region has the DNA TGTGCCAGCAGTGATAGCGGGAGGGCGGTCGAGCAGTACTTC.

This clonotype occurred a few times. V gene TRBV6-5 combines with J gene TRBJ2-2, with D maybe TRBD1 (6 bases). Germline V lookup: CDR1 MNHEY, CDR2 SVGAGI. The germline V and J ends were trimmed by 0 bases and 5 bases, with 10 bases remaining between them. This CDR3 has 15 amino acids. CDR3 nucleotide sequence: TGTGCCAGCAGTTACTCCGGGACATCAACCGGGGAGCTGTTTTTT. Its protein product is CASSYSGTSTGELFF.

The chain joins TRBV5-8 to TRBJ2-1, with TRBD1 matching over 9 bases. Germline V gene data show CDR1 as SGHTS and CDR2 as YDEGEE. Trimming removed 3 bases from V and 6 bases from J; junction bases left unmatched: 13. There are 17 residues in the CDR3. CDR3: CASSSMEGTGRRNEQFF. The CDR3 nucleotides read TGTGCCAGCAGCTCGATGGAGGGGACAGGGAGACGCAATGAGCAGTTCTTC.

Only a few counts were recorded for this clonotype. The V call is TRBV21-1, the J call TRBJ2-1; the D call in the table, TRBD1, was not verified against the DNA. TRBV21-1 is annotated as a pseudogene. CDR3 length: 17 amino acids. The CDR3 DNA follows: TGTGCCAGCTGGAGGACAGCTCCCCGACGCCTCTACAATGAGCAGTTCTTC. Amino acid sequence: CASWRTAPRRLYNEQFF.

This clonotype showed up just a few times. The gene calls are TRBV29-1 and TRBJ2-2, with a weak D call TRBD1 (6 bases). CDR1 and CDR2 (germline): SQVTM, ANQGSEA. The CDR3 covers 13 residues. V shed 4 bases and J shed 2 bases, with 8 bases lying between them. The CDR3 DNA follows: TGCAGCGTTGTGGGGGCTAACACCGGGGAGCTGTTTTTT. Translation gives CSVVGANTGELFF.